This T cell receptor (beta chain) appears in the sequencing data of a study of blood T cell repertoires in COVID-19. Across the whole study: The cDNA or gDNA used as material had been derived from T cells, B-cell-depleted T cells, or PBMCs.

Assay: immunoSEQ multiplex PCR; the TCRdb copy retains only in-frame clones and omits some. The sample holds about 200,000 clones, about 83% seen once. Germline-derived CDR1 and CDR2 are SGHAT and FQNNGV. The junction had 7 bases not matched to a gene; V was cut back by 5 bases and J by 2 bases. The CDR3 sequence is 15 residues long. The sequence came from a woman aged 50 to 60 with acute or convalescent COVID-19. The V call is TRBV11-2, the J call TRBJ2-3, with TRBD2 identical over 7 bases. Sequenced: peripheral blood. The CDR3 region is CASSRTGGYTDTQYF. CDR3 DNA: TGTGCCAGCAGCCGGACGGGGGGATACACAGATACGCAGTATTTT.